The 2 T cell receptor beta chains below were found in one sample sequenced in a study of PD-L1 blockade in urothelial cancer. Assay: immunoSEQ multiplex PCR; the TCRdb copy retains only in-frame clones and omits some. This sample has approximately 100,000 clones, with roughly nine tenths found just once. The sample consisted of PBMCs, taken around atezolizumab (anti-PD-L1) treatment. Receptors were obtained from a woman aged 80 or over with urothelial cancer.

Concerning this clone itself: Sequence at one end of the junction differs from germline and may be a read error. The gene calls are TRBV19 and TRBJ2-7; 14 nucleotides line up with TRBD2. Germline V lookup: CDR1 LNHDA, CDR2 SQIVND (reference sequence). This CDR3 has 18 residues. The CDR3 region is CASSLSLTPGLAGAERYF. CDR3 nucleotide sequence: TGTGCCAGTAGCCTTAGCCTTACCCCGGGACTAGCGGGAGCCGAGCGGTACTTC.

This rearrangement joins TRBV6-5 to TRBJ2-2, with 10 nucleotides matching TRBD1. The germline gives CDR1 MNHEY, CDR2 SVGAGI. The CDR3 length is 14 residues. J was trimmed by 6 bases and V by 6 bases; bases with no gene match: 4. The CDR3 DNA reads TGTGCCAGCAGCCTCGGACAGGGGGCCGGGGAGCTGTTTTTT. Protein product: CASSLGQGAGELFF.